This TCR beta chain appears in the sequencing data of a study of untreated major depressive disorder. Study results and limitations: CD4+ T cells from depressed patients used TRBV05-01 (Vbeta 5.1) more often than controls. Differences in TRBV25-01 and TRBV02-01 usage did not reach significance.

Note on this clone: Its antigen is undetermined.

The germline CDR1 and CDR2 sequences are SGHDT and YYEEEE. This CDR3 is built from 14 residues. V was trimmed by 1 base and J by 0 bases, leaving 7 bases between them. Every depressed patient was matched in pairs with a non-depressed control on sex, age, current smoking status and body mass index. Typically about 96% of enriched cells were CD4+. Profiling relied on immunoSEQ multiplex PCR, and the TCRdb table lists in-frame clones only, not all of them. The data hold fewer than 30,000 clones, with around 90% observed a single time. Input material: CD4+ T cells from PBMCs. The J gene is TRBJ2-5, the V gene TRBV5-6, with a tentative D call TRBD1 (5 bases). The clonotype was recovered from a woman aged 25 to 39 with major depressive disorder. The DNA of the CDR3 is TGTGCCAGCAGCTTGAGGACAAACCAAGAGACCCAGTACTTC. Translation gives CASSLRTNQETQYF.